This T cell receptor (beta chain) was found in a study of neurological immune-mediated disorders. Whole-study context: The disease course was relapsing-remitting in roughly 31 and secondary progressive in about 9% of the 34 multiple sclerosis patients.

The unsorted libraries originated from 2 million PBMCs that had been stored at -80 C. The V gene end was trimmed by 7 bases and the J gene end by 1 base; junction bases not matched to a gene: 12. This CDR3 contains 16 residues. Germline assignment: CDR1 DFQATT and CDR2 SNEGSKA (reference sequence). This clonotype was counted ten times or more. Its specificity is unknown. Study-level results: The repertoires of 18 of 34 multiple sclerosis patients were placed by phylogenetic grouping in a single related-CDR3 cluster, which may be a signature.

cDNA synthesis was performed by 5'RACE with 10-nucleotide random UMIs. TCRdb re-called the 5' RACE reads with MiXCR, one entry per CDR3 protein. The sample holds tens of thousands of distinct CDR3 sequences, under 4.5% seen once. The receptor was derived from a woman between 45 and 60 years old with multiple sclerosis. Sequencing used PBMCs. The chain carries TRBV20-1 and TRBJ2-2; 7 bases fit TRBD2. The CDR3 DNA is TGCAGTGTTGCGCGGGGGTCACATCGGAACACCGGGGAGCTGTTTTTT. It specifies CSVARGSHRNTGELFF.